This T cell receptor (beta chain) was identified in a study of OX40 agonist ivuxolimab in advanced cancers. Study-level findings and limits: CD4+ and CD8+ blood T cells expanded clonally by week 6 at 0.1 to 3.0 mg/kg.

The V gene lost 5 bases and the J gene lost 0 bases, with 16 bases spanning the gap. Germline values: CDR1 SGHVS, CDR2 FQNEAQ. This CDR3 has 16 residues. The table came from immunoSEQ multiplex PCR; TCRdb's copy has only in-frame clones and leaves some out. The sample lists 35,000 to 40,000 clones, around 92% occurring once. For this clone: Its specificity is not known.

The chain couples TRBV7-8 to TRBJ1-2, with D perhaps matching TRBD1 (6 bases). Source: CD4+ or CD8+ T cells sorted from blood, taken in a trial of the OX40 agonist ivuxolimab. The clonotype was recovered from an adult with an advanced solid tumor such as melanoma, head and neck, liver or kidney cancer. The CDR3 here is CASSTSGTPSNYGYTF. CDR3 bases: TGTGCCAGCAGCACCTCCGGGACACCTTCTAACTATGGCTACACCTTC.